This T cell receptor beta chain was sequenced in a study of blood T cell repertoires in COVID-19. Study information: The samples span acute and convalescent COVID-19 from the United States, Italy and Spain. PBMCs, B-cell-depleted T cells, or T cells were the source of the cDNA or gDNA that made up the material.

As originally analysed: Reference gene primer amplification gave nucleated cell count estimates. Assay: immunoSEQ multiplex PCR; the TCRdb copy retains only in-frame clones and omits some. Clone size and V and J calls were adopted from that table, with D and trimming inferred from the DNA. The sample includes more than 55,000 clones, roughly 88% of them seen just once. The CDR3 spans 13 residues. Germline loops: CDR1 SNHLY, CDR2 FYNNEI. The germline V and J ends were trimmed by 3 bases and 4 bases, with 9 bases remaining between them. The chain joins TRBV2 to TRBJ1-2, with D tentatively TRBD1 (6 bases). The sample comprised peripheral blood. This receptor was obtained from a woman aged 70-85 years with acute or convalescent COVID-19. For the CDR3, the DNA is TGTGCCAGCAGTGATCAGGGGACCTATGGCTACACCTTC. It encodes CASSDQGTYGYTF.